A selection of T cell receptor beta chains follows, all from one sample in a study of T cell repertoires in cytomegalovirus infection. These receptors' targets are unknown. TCRdb ran MiXCR on the reads and lists one entry per CDR3 protein. This sample has about 6,100 distinct CDR3 sequences, with around 50% found just once. Sequencing was done on a sample of PBMCs, sequenced either directly or after in vitro stimulation (not recorded which). The source of these receptors is a human donor in good health (CMV status not recorded). Some clones in this sample may be carry-over from other donors' samples. Both conserved end residues are part of each CDR3. A D gene is named only where the DNA matches it firmly. Only part of the rows carry a size: once, few, many, or a class if the clone is expanded.

D,size,V,J,CDR3,DNA
-,-,TRBV28,TRBJ1-5,CASLTVANDNRHF,TGTGCCAGCTTGACAGTCGCCAATGACAACAGGCATTTT
-,-,TRBV3-1,TRBJ2-3,CASSQEFGLDTQYF,TGTGCCAGCAGCCAAGAATTTGGCTTGGATACGCAGTATTTT
TRBD1,-,TRBV20-1,TRBJ1-5,CGFWDRGFYSNQPQHF,TGCGGTTTTTGGGACAGGGGGTTTTATAGCAATCAGCCCCAGCATTTT
-,-,TRBV20-1,TRBJ1-1,CSASSPGANTEAFF,TGCAGTGCTAGCTCTCCGGGGGCTAACACTGAAGCTTTCTTT
-,many,TRBV4-2,TRBJ2-2,CASSQVGGALAGELFF,TGTGCCAGCAGCCAAGTGGGGGGGGCCCTCGCCGGGGAGCTGTTTTTT
-,-,TRBV7-6,TRBJ2-7,CASSLTREQYF,TGTGCCAGCAGCTTAACCCGTGAGCAGTACTTC
TRBD1,-,TRBV20-1,TRBJ1-5,CSSWDRVLYSNQPQHF,TGCAGTTCTTGGGACAGGGTTCTTTATAGCAATCAGCCCCAGCATTTT
-,many,TRBV7-8,TRBJ2-7,CASISDNPGDEQYF,TGTGCCAGCATCTCGGACAACCCTGGCGACGAGCAGTACTTC
-,-,TRBV7-2,TRBJ2-3,CASSPIPDTQYF,TGTGCCAGCAGCCCCATCCCAGATACGCAGTATTTT
-,-,TRBV19,TRBJ2-1,CASSIVREKPGEQFF,TGTGCCAGTAGTATAGTACGGGAGAAGCCAGGAGAGCAGTTCTTC
-,-,TRBV5-5,TRBJ1-5,CASTWTASNQPQHF,TGTGCCAGCACCTGGACAGCTAGCAATCAGCCCCAGCATTTT
TRBD2,-,TRBV7-8,TRBJ2-3,CASSLGLAGGADTQYF,TGTGCCAGCAGCTTAGGACTAGCGGGAGGCGCAGATACGCAGTATTTT
TRBD1,few,TRBV7-9,TRBJ2-1,CASSRTGSSNEQFF,TGTGCCAGCAGCCGGACAGGGAGTTCCAATGAGCAGTTCTTC
TRBD1,-,TRBV10-3,TRBJ1-1,CSISGFGQGDTEALF,TGTTCCATCAGCGGGTTTGGACAGGGAGACACTGAAGCGTTATTT
TRBD1,-,TRBV7-6,TRBJ2-6,CASSLVVGQGRFGANVLTF,TGTGCCAGCAGCTTAGTAGTGGGACAGGGGCGTTTTGGGGCCAACGTCCTGACTTTC
TRBD1,-,TRBV20-1,TRBJ2-7,CSARGTGGYFYEQYF,TGCAGTGCTAGAGGGACAGGGGGCTATTTCTACGAGCAGTACTTC
TRBD2,-,TRBV7-9,TRBJ2-1,CASSPRTSGRGNEQFF,TGTGCCAGCAGCCCCCGGACTAGCGGGAGAGGCAATGAGCAGTTCTTC
-,-,TRBV7-2,TRBJ2-5,CASSLAGRGTYQETQYF,TGTGCCAGCAGCTTAGCGGGACGGGGGACGTACCAAGAGACCCAGTACTTC
-,-,TRBV4-2,TRBJ1-6,CASSQAGTEKDNSPLHF,TGTGCCAGCAGCCAAGCTGGTACGGAAAAGGATAATTCACCCCTCCACTTT
-,-,TRBV19,TRBJ1-4,CASSIRQDNEKLFF,TGTGCCAGTAGTATTCGACAGGATAATGAAAAACTGTTTTTT
-,-,TRBV7-6,TRBJ1-5,CASSQRADSNQPQHF,TGTGCCAGCAGCCAGCGAGCGGATAGCAATCAGCCCCAGCATTTT
-,few,TRBV28,TRBJ2-7,CATTPTQLEYEQYF,TGTGCCACAACTCCCACCCAACTAGAATACGAGCAGTACTTC
-,-,TRBV6-5,TRBJ2-1,CASSYSSRRGEQFF,TGTGCCAGCAGTTACTCGAGCCGTAGAGGTGAGCAGTTCTTC
-,many,TRBV6-1,TRBJ1-1,CASQLNLGANTEAFF,TGTGCCAGCCAACTAAATTTGGGGGCGAACACTGAAGCTTTCTTT
-,-,TRBV10-3,TRBJ2-3,CAISLGGHTDTQYF,TGTGCCATCAGTCTCGGTGGCCACACAGATACGCAGTATTTT
-,-,TRBV19,TRBJ1-3,CASSIDASGGNTIYF,TGTGCCAGTAGTATTGACGCCTCTGGAGGAAACACCATATATTTT
TRBD1,few,TRBV19,TRBJ1-2,CASSIRSGGEDYGYTF,TGTGCCAGTAGTATCCGTTCAGGGGGTGAGGACTATGGCTACACCTTC
TRBD2,-,TRBV7-8,TRBJ2-5,CASSPGTASGRPEGETQYF,TGTGCCAGCAGCCCCGGGACAGCTAGCGGGAGACCCGAAGGGGAGACCCAGTACTTC